The 6 T cell receptor beta chains below were found in one sample sequenced in a study of blood T cell repertoires in COVID-19. Assay used: immunoSEQ multiplex PCR; TCRdb lists only in-frame clones, some missing. The sample has approximately 200,000 clones, around four fifths seen once; the top ten hold about 12%. What was sequenced was PBMCs or T cells enriched from blood (not recorded which). The source of these receptors is a man aged 40-55 years who had recovered from COVID-19.

The chain carries TRBV21-1 and TRBJ2-7; the table's D call, TRBD2, was not checked against the DNA. TRBV21-1 is described as a pseudogene. CDR3 length: 19 amino acids. CDR3 loop: CASSKTMGYREPVRCEQYF. The CDR3 nucleotides are TGTGCCAGCAGCAAAACAATGGGGTATCGGGAGCCAGTAAGGTGTGAGCAGTACTTC.

CDR3 protein: CASSPAYGYTF. The CDR3 DNA reads TGTGCCAGCAGCCCCGCGTACGGCTACACCTTC. This chain uses TRBV6-2 or TRBV6-3 with TRBJ1-2; D remains ambiguous. With 6 bases removed from V and 8 bases from J, the gap between germline ends came to 10 bases. The CDR3 has 11 residues. CDR1 MNHEY and CDR2 SVGEGT come from the germline V gene.

The J gene is TRBJ2-3, the V gene TRBV10-3; D not certain. The CDR3 spans 17 residues. Germline CDR1 is ENHRY and CDR2 is SYGVKD. Trimming removed 3 bases from V and 2 bases from J, with 18 bases in between. The CDR3 DNA sequence: TGTGCCATCAGTGATGTCTTGGGTGCGGAGAACACAGATACGCAGTATTTT. It specifies CAISDVLGAENTDTQYF.

The chain joins TRBV7-6 to TRBJ2-6; 8 bases are a match to TRBD1. The V gene end was trimmed by 2 bases and the J gene end by 3 bases; junction bases not matched to a gene: 9. The CDR3 runs to 18 residues. Germline CDR1 and CDR2: SGHVS and FNYEAQ. The CDR3 coding sequence is TGTGCCAGCAGCTTATTGTGGCAGGGGGCAGATGGGGCCAACGTCCTGACTTTC. Protein: CASSLLWQGADGANVLTF.

V gene TRBV9 combines with J gene TRBJ2-1; 8 positions agree with TRBD1. J was trimmed by 8 bases and V by 4 bases; bases with no gene match: 5. This CDR3 spans 13 amino acids. Germline V gene sequence: CDR1 SGDLS, CDR2 YYNGEE. The CDR3 is CASSKQGEDEQFF. In DNA form, the CDR3 reads TGTGCCAGCAGCAAACAGGGGGAGGATGAGCAGTTCTTC.

V and J are TRBV5-1 and TRBJ1-1, with 7 bases aligning to TRBD1. From germline, CDR1 is SGHRS and CDR2 YFSETQ. V was pared by 0 bases and J by 6 bases, with 11 bases of the junction left unmatched. This CDR3 contains 16 residues. The CDR3 loop reads CASSLGVQTGLAEAFF. In DNA, the CDR3 is TGCGCCAGCAGCTTGGGGGTTCAGACAGGGCTTGCTGAAGCTTTCTTT.